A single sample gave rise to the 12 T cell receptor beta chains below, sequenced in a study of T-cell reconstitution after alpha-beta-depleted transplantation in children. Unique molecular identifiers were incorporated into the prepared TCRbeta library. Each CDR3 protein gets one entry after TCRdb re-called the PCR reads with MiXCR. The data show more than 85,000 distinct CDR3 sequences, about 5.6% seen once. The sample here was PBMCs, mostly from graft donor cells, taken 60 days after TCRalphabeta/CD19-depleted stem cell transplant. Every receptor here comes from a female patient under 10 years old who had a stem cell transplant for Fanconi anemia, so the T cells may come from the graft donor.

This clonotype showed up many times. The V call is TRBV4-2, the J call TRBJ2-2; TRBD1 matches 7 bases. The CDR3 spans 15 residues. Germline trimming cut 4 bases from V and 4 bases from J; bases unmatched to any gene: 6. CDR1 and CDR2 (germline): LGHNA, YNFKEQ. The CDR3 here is CASSLKTGLTGELFF. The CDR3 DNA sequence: TGTGCCAGCAGCCTAAAGACAGGGCTCACCGGGGAGCTGTTTTTT.

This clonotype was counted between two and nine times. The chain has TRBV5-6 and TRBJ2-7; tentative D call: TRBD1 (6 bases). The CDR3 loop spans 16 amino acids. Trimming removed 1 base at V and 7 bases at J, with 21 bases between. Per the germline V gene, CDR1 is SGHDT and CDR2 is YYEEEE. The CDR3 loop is CASSLLNLDRSGEQYF. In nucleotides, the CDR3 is TGTGCCAGCAGCTTGCTCAATCTGGACAGATCGGGGGAGCAGTACTTC. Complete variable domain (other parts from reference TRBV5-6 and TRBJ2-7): DAGVTQSPTHLIKTRGQQVTLRCSPKSGHDTVSWYQQALGQGPQFIFQYYEEEERQRGNFPDRFSGHQFPNYSSELNVNALLLGDSALYLCASSLLNLDRSGEQYFGPGTRLTVT.

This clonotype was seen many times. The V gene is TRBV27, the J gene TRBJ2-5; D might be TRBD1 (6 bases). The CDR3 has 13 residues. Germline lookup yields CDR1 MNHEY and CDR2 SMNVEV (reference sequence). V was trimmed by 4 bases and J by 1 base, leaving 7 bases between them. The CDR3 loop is CASSWDIQETQYF. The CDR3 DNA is TGTGCCAGCAGTTGGGACATCCAAGAGACCCAGTACTTC.

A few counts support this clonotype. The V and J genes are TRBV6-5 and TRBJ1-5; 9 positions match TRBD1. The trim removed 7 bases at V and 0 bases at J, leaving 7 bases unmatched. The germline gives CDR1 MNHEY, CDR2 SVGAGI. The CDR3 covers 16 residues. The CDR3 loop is CASNHGTGFSNQPQHF. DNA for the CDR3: TGTGCCAGCAACCACGGGACAGGGTTTAGCAATCAGCCCCAGCATTTT.

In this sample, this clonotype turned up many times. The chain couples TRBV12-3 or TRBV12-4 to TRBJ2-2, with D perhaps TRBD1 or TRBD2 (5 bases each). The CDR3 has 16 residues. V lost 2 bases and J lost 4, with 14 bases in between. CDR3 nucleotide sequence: TGTGCCAGCAGTTTACGTTTGAGGGGTGGCACCGGGGAGCTGTTTTTT. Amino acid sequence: CASSLRLRGGTGELFF.

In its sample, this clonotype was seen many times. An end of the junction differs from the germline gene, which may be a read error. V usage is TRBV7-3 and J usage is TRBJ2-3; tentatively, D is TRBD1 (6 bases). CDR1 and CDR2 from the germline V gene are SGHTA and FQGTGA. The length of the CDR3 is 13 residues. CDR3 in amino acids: CASSLSAGDRQYF. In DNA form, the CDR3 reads TGTGCCAGCAGCTTAAGCGCAGGGGATAGGCAGTATTTT.

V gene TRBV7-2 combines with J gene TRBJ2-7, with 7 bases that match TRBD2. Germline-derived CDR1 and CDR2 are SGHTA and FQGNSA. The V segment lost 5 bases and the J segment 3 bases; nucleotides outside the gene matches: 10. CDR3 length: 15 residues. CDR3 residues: CASSRGGSGYYEQYF. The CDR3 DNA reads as TGTGCCAGCAGCCGTGGCGGGAGTGGATACTACGAGCAGTACTTC. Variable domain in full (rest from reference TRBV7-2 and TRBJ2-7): GAGVSQSPSNKVTEKGKDVELRCDPISGHTALYWYRQSLGQGLEFLIYFQGNSAPDKSGLPSDRFSAERTGGSVSTLTIQRTQQEDSAVYLCASSRGGSGYYEQYFGPGTRLTVT.

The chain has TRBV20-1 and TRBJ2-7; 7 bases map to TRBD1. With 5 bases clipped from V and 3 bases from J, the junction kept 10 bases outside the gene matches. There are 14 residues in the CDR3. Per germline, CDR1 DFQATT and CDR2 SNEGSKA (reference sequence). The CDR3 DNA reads TGCAGTGCTCCTCGGACAGGTTTCCGCTACGAGCAGTACTTC. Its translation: CSAPRTGFRYEQYF.

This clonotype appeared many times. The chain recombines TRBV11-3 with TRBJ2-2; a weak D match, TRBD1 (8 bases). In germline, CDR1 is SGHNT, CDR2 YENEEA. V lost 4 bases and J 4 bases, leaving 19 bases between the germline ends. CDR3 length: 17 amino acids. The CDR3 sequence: CASSSQDREGPTGELFF. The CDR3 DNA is TGTGCCAGCAGCTCCCAGGACAGGGAGGGCCCCACCGGGGAGCTGTTTTTT.

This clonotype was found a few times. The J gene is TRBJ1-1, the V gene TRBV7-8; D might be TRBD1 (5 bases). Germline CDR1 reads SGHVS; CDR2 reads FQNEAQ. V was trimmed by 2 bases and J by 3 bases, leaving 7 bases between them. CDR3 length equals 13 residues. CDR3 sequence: CASSLWGDTEAFF. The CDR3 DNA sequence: TGTGCCAGCAGCTTATGGGGGGACACTGAAGCTTTCTTT.

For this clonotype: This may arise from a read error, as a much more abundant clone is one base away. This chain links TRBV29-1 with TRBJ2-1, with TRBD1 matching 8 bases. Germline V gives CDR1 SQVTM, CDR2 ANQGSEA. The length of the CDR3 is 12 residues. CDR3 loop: CGVRDRGYEQFF. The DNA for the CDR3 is TGCGGCGTAAGAGACAGGGGCTATGAGCAGTTCTTC.

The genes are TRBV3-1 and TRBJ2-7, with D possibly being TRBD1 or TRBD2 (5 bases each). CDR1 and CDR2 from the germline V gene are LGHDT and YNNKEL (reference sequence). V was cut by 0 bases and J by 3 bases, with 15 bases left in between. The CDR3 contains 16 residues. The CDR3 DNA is TGTGCCAGCAGCCAAGAGGGACGTTACGACATCTACGAGCAGTACTTC. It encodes CASSQEGRYDIYEQYF.